This T cell receptor beta chain comes out of a study of lymphopenia after photon versus proton radiotherapy. V lost 7 bases to trimming and J lost 8 bases; unmatched junction nucleotides: 13. CDR1 is MNHNY, CDR2 SVGAGI, per germline (reference sequence). The CDR3 covers 15 residues. TCRdb's copy holds only in-frame clones and misses some; the assay was immunoSEQ multiplex PCR. The table records 15,000 to 20,000 clones, approximately 90% of them present only once. Sequenced material: peripheral blood, taken from a patient treated with proton-based radiotherapy. The genes are TRBV6-6 and TRBJ2-3; 9 bases map to TRBD1. The receptor was derived from a man between 65 and 80 years old with pancreatic cancer. The CDR3 loop reads CASNPGTGKYGTQYF. CDR3 DNA: TGTGCCAGCAACCCCGGGACAGGGAAATATGGTACGCAGTATTTT.